Listed below are T cell receptor beta chains from one sample, sequenced in a study of response to subunit inactivated influenza vaccine. TCRdb independently ran MiXCR on the RT-PCR reads; one entry per CDR3 protein. The sample holds about 570,000 distinct CDR3 sequences, about 10% seen once. These data also formed part of another study, on T cells expressing NK-cell markers.

The starting material was PBMCs from blood, obtained on the day of vaccination. These receptors all stem from a man aged 50 to 60 who received an inactivated influenza vaccine. Each CDR3 is given with its conserved first and last residue. The D gene is left open where the match is weak. Clone size is shown for a subset of rows, as once, few, many or a class of expanded clone.

>-|13|TRBV5-1|many
CASSLTVQETQYF
>-|11|TRBV6-1|-
CASSEGATQYF
>TRBD2|14|TRBV5-1|-
CASSSASGVTEQYF
>-|12|TRBV7-2|-
CASSLMNSPLHF
>-|16|TRBV6-5|few
CASSYSMVGVTYEQYF
>TRBD2|16|TRBV12-3/TRBV12-4|-
CASSLVSGGVSYEQYF
>TRBD1|12|TRBV12-3/TRBV12-4|many
CASRGTVGTQYF
>-|13|TRBV12-3/TRBV12-4|-
CASSLRGNGEQYF
>TRBD1|16|TRBV11-2|few
CASSSRWGTVYNEQFF
>TRBD1|16|TRBV27|few
CASSLYLRDRVNTIYF
>-|12|TRBV20-1|-
CSAREVNEKLFF
>-|18|TRBV4-3|few
CASSQDLWTETGANVLTF
>-|14|TRBV12-3/TRBV12-4|-
CASSPRIPGRGYTF
>-|14|TRBV7-9|many
CASSKGLRTDTQYF
>TRBD1|15|TRBV10-3|-
CAISERTGLGETQYF
>-|14|TRBV5-1|-
CASSFGETYNEQFF
>-|13|TRBV5-6|-
CASSLRRNQPQHF
>-|10|TRBV2|few
CASRSSTSFF
>TRBD1|14|TRBV14|few
CASSPLSDRARDTF
>-|14|TRBV10-3|few
CATAGGQVNQPQHF
>-|15|TRBV5-6|few
CASSKPGEEDTEAFF
>-|14|TRBV20-1|few
CSARGQSSYNEQFF
>TRBD2|17|TRBV5-1|-
CASSLLAGGPGSDTQYF
>-|13|TRBV10-3|-
CAISEGFRDEQFF
>-|11|TRBV29-1|many
CSVQVDTEAFF
>-|15|TRBV5-6|-
CASSHTGTSTDTQYF
>-|15|TRBV6-5|-
CASSYSIPRTGELFF
>-|17|TRBV11-2|-
CASSLEAGTVSGNTIYF
>TRBD1|16|TRBV5-5|few
CASSGQATGVGNEQFF
>-|17|TRBV4-3|-
CASSQDHITLYNSPLHF
>-|15|TRBV2|few
CASRLMAAENTEAFF
>-|15|TRBV10-3|few
CAITSGRMSTDTQYF
>-|16|TRBV20-1|few
CSATSSGMRGGNEQFF
>TRBD1|14|TRBV7-9|-
CASSTGTGFREQFF
>TRBD2|14|TRBV11-2|few
CASSHTGTSNEQFF
>-|14|TRBV28|many
CASSFAGATYGYTF
>-|15|TRBV5-1|many
CASSLAGQSNQPQHF
>TRBD1|15|TRBV9|few
CASSGLQGKGYGYTF
>-|16|TRBV5-1|-
CASSLKGRKSNQPQHF
>TRBD2|18|TRBV6-2/TRBV6-3|-
CASSYSSMGTSFRETQYF
>-|16|TRBV27|few
CASSFPDSLAKNIQYF
>-|14|TRBV28|many
CASSYLTGRETQYF
>-|15|TRBV20-1|few
CSASGALANTGELFF
>-|14|TRBV6-4|few
CASSEKGRNSPLHF